Shown below are 9 T cell receptor beta chains from a single sample sequenced in a study of circulating CD8 cells and anti-PD-1 response in melanoma. Four subsets defined by PD-1 and/or TIGIT were sorted from live CD3+CD8+TCRalphabeta+ cells. The QIAseq Immune Repertoire TCR panel built the libraries from around 15 ng of total RNA. TCRdb reprocessed the reads via MiXCR and lists one record per CDR3 protein. Of some 750 distinct CDR3 sequences in the sample, roughly 7.8% were seen once. The sequenced sample was CD8+ T cells from PBMCs, obtained at baseline or after one month of anti-PD-1 therapy (not recorded which). The receptor set was obtained from a human donor with melanoma.

This clonotype is termed medium-sized. The chain is built from TRBV29-1 and TRBJ2-3; TRBD2 agrees at 10 bases. Germline CDR1 SQVTM, CDR2 ANQGSEA. The CDR3 consists of 14 residues. The ends lost 7 bases at V and 4 bases at J; junction bases unmatched: 8. The CDR3 is CSAYLAGVSDTQYF. The CDR3 nucleotides are TGCAGCGCTTATCTAGCGGGAGTTTCAGATACGCAGTATTTT.

By share, this clonotype counts as large. The chain is built from TRBV5-1 and TRBJ2-7, with D unclear. V was clipped by 0 bases and J by 2 bases, with 9 bases between them. Germline CDR1 SGHRS, CDR2 YFSETQ. There are 14 residues in the CDR3. Here the CDR3 reads CASSLGRETYEQYF. The CDR3 bases are TGCGCCAGCAGCTTGGGTCGAGAAACCTACGAGCAGTACTTC.

Within the sample, this clonotype is medium-sized (0.01 to 0.1%). The rearrangement uses TRBV6-1 and TRBJ2-1; TRBD1 matches at 7 bases. CDR3 length: 15 residues. CDR1 is MNHNS and CDR2 is SASEGT in the germline V gene. The V gene end was trimmed by 6 bases and the J gene end by 4 bases; junction bases not matched to a gene: 9. As DNA, the CDR3 is TGTGCCAGCAGCCCCAATCCGACAGGGTACAATGAGCAGTTCTTC. As protein: CASSPNPTGYNEQFF.

This clonotype is large in the sample. The chain links TRBV7-3 to TRBJ2-5; D remains unclear. V dropped 5 bases and J dropped 2 bases, with 15 bases sitting between them. The CDR3 is made up of 15 amino acids. The V gene's germline CDR1 is SGHTA and CDR2 FQGTGA. The CDR3 nucleotides read TGTGCCAGCAGCCTAGTAGGCGGCGCTCAAGAGACCCAGTACTTC. Translated: CASSLVGGAQETQYF.

Concerning this clonotype itself: A read error may be the cause here, since a much bigger clone is one base away. A read error is likely, as this CDR3 ends without the conserved phenylalanine or tryptophan. The CDR3 nucleotides are TGCAGTGCTAGAAGGCCTAGTGATACCTACGAGCAGTACCTC. It codes for CSARRPSDTYEQYL. The chain employs TRBV20-1 and TRBJ2-7; no clear D. The V end lost 2 bases, the J end lost 2 bases, and 13 bases lay between the germline ends. Per the germline V gene, CDR1 is DFQATT and CDR2 is SNEGSKA (reference sequence). This CDR3 comprises 14 residues.

Regarding this clonotype: This may be a read error: a much more frequent sequence differs by one nucleotide. CDR3 loop: CAVMTTNVKLFF. CDR3 bases: TGTGCTGTCATGACAACTAATGTAAAACTGTTTTTT. The chain uses TRBV28 and TRBJ1-4; D remains ambiguous. In germline, CDR1 is MDHEN, CDR2 SYDVKM. CDR3 size: 12 residues.

In its sample, this clonotype ranks as medium-sized. The chain carries TRBV7-2 and TRBJ1-1, with no clear D. Trimming removed 3 bases at V and 9 bases at J, with 8 bases between. The CDR3 length is 11 residues. CDR1 and CDR2 from the germline V gene are SGHTA and FQGNSA. CDR3 residues: CASSLEAQAFF. CDR3 sequence (DNA): TGTGCCAGCAGCTTGGAGGCACAAGCTTTCTTT.

This clonotype came up a few times. J is TRBJ2-5 and V is TRBV29-1; perhaps TRBD1 as D (5 bases). The V gene's germline CDR1 is SQVTM and CDR2 ANQGSEA. Trimming shortened V by 3 bases and J by 6 bases, and 8 bases separated the two germline ends. This CDR3 has 11 residues. DNA of the CDR3: TGCAGCGTTGAGGGGCTGAAGACCCAGTACTTC. Translated: CSVEGLKTQYF.

On this clonotype itself: This may be a read error: a much more frequent sequence differs by one nucleotide. The chain uses TRBV28 and TRBJ1-2; D is undetermined. Germline CDR1 MDHEN, CDR2 SYDVKM. This CDR3 has 13 residues. Trimming removed 3 bases from V and 5 bases from J, with 10 bases in between. The chain's CDR3 is CASSFDGIYGYTF. As DNA, the CDR3 is TGTGCCAGCAGTTTCGACGGGATTTATGGCTACACCTTC.